This note documents a single T cell receptor beta chain sequence. Its antigen remains unknown. The data were obtained in a study of CD8 T cells in ankylosing spondylitis. This CDR3 spans 14 amino acids. Study conclusions and caveats: A motif in TCR beta, a set of 8 or 9 highly homologous variants, appeared characteristic of ankylosing spondylitis blood. It was reported that disease-linked clones were significantly enriched in matched ankylosing spondylitis synovial fluid.

Quantitative 5'-RACE with molecular barcodes generated TCR beta libraries. One entry per CDR3 protein results from TCRdb running MiXCR on the 5' RACE reads. The sample shows over 450,000 distinct CDR3 sequences, 9.5% to 15% of them seen only once. Sequenced sample: blood, either unsorted or a sorted T cell fraction (not recorded which). The J gene is TRBJ1-3, the V gene TRBV21-1; the D segment call TRBD1 is taken from the table without a DNA check. TRBV21-1 is tagged as a pseudogene. The origin of this receptor is a male donor with ankylosing spondylitis. Written as DNA, the CDR3 is TGTGCCAGCAGCACCTACAGGGAAGGAAACACCATATATTTT. Protein: CASSTYREGNTIYF.